This TCR beta chain is from a study of identifying expanded T cells in peripheral blood. Overall study findings and caveats: Differentially abundant clones: around 1.2 between replicates, just under 17 at about two weeks, 19 to 20 at four.

Collection occurred without any documented infections or immune events in donors. Sequencing used immunoSEQ multiplex PCR; TCRdb keeps in-frame clones, though not all of them. The table has about 90,000 clones, roughly 85% seen once. Trimming left V 3 bases short and J 5 bases short, with 13 bases between. The germline CDR1 and CDR2 sequences are SQVTM and ANQGSEA. This CDR3 has 13 amino acids. In the case of this clone: Its antigen is undetermined.

The source material was blood. The chain has TRBV29-1 and TRBJ1-1; D unresolved. The TCR sequence derives from a person aged 18 to 75 in good health. The CDR3 DNA reads TGCAGCGTTGATCCCGCTGGCGGGACTGAAGCTTTCTTT. Its translation is CSVDPAGGTEAFF.